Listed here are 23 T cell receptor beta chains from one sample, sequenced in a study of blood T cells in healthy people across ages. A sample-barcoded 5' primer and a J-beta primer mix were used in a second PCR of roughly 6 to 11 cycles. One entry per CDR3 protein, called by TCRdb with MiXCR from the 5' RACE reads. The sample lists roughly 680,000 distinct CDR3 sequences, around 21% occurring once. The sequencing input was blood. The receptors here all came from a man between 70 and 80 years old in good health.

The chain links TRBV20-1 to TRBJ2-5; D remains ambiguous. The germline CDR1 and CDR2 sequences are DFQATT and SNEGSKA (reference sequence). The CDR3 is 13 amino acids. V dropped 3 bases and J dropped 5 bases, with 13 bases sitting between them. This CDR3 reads CSASAPGRETQYF. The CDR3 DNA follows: TGCAGTGCTAGTGCCCCCGGACGGGAGACCCAGTACTTC.

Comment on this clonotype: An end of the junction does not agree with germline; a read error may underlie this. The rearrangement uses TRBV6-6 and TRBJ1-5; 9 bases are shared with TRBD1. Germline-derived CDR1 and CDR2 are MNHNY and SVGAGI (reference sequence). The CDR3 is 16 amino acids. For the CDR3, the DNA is TGTGCCAGCAGTTCCGGGACAGGGACGCGGGCTCACACCCTCGCTTTT. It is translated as CASSSGTGTRAHTLAF.

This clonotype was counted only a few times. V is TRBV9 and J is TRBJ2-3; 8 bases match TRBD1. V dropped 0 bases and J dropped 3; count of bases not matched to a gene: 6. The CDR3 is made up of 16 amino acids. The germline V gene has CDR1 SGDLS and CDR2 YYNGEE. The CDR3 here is CASSVAQGAGTDTQYF. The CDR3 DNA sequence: TGTGCCAGCAGCGTAGCGCAGGGGGCGGGAACAGATACGCAGTATTTT.

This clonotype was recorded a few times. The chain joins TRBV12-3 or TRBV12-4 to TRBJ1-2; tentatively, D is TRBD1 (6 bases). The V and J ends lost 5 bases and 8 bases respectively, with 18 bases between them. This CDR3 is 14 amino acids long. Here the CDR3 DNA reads TGTGCCAGCAGTCTACCGGACAGCCGTGGAGGCTACACCTTC. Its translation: CASSLPDSRGGYTF.

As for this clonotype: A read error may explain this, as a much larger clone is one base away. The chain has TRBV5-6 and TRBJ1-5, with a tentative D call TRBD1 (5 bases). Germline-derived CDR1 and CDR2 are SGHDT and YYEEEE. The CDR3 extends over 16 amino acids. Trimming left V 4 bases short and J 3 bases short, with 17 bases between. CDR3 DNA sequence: TGTGCCAGCAGCACCAGGACAAGGGGCCCCAATCAGCCCCAGCATTTT. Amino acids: CASSTRTRGPNQPQHF.

The DNA for the CDR3 is TGCAGTGCTAGTTCACCCGGGACAGGAAAACTGTTTTTT. This sequence encodes CSASSPGTGKLFF. The rearrangement uses TRBV20-1 and TRBJ1-4; 8 nucleotides align to TRBD1. CDR1 is DFQATT, CDR2 SNEGSKA, per germline (reference sequence). The V and J ends lost 3 bases and 10 bases, in that order; junction bases with no gene match: 7. This CDR3 contains 13 residues.

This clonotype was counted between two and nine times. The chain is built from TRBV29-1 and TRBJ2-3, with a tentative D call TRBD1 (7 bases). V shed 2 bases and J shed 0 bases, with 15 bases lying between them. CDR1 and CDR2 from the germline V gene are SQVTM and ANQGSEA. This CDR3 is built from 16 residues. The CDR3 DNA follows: TGCAGCGTTGAACCCGGAGCAGGGGGGAGCACAGATACGCAGTATTTT. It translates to CSVEPGAGGSTDTQYF.

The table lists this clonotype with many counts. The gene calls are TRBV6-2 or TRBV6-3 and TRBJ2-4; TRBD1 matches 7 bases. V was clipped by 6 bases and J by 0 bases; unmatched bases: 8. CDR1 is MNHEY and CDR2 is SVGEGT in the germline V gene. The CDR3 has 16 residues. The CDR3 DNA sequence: TGTGCCAGCAGCCAAGACAGGGCACTAGCCAAAAACATTCAGTACTTC. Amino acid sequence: CASSQDRALAKNIQYF.

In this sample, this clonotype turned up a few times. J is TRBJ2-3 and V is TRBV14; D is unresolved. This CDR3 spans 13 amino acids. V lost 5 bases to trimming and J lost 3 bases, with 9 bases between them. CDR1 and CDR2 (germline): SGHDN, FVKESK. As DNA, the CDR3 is TGTGCCAGCAGCGTCTTTGAGACAGATACGCAGTATTTT. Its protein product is CASSVFETDTQYF.

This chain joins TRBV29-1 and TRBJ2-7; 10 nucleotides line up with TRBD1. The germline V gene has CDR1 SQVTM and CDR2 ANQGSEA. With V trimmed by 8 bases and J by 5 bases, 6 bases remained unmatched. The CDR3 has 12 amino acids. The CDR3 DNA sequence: TGCAGCACGGGACAGGGGAGGGACGAGCAGTACTTC. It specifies CSTGQGRDEQYF.

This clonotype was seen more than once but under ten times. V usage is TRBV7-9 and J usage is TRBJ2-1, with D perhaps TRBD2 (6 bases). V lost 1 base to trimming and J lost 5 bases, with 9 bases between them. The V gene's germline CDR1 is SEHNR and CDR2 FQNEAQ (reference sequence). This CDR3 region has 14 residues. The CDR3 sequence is CASSLVGGDNEQFF. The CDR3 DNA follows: TGTGCCAGCAGCTTAGTGGGGGGTGACAATGAGCAGTTCTTC.

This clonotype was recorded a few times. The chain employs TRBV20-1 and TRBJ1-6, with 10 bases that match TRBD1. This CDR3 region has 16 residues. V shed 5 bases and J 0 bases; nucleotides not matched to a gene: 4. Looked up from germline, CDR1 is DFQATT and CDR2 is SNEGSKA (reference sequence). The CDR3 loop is CSAQGQGSSYNSPLHF. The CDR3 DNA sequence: TGCAGTGCTCAGGGACAGGGGAGCTCCTATAATTCACCCCTCCACTTT.

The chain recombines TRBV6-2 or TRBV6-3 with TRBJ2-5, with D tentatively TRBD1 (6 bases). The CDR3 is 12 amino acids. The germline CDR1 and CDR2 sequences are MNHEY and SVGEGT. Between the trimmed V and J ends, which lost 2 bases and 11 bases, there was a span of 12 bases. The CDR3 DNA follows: TGTGCCAGCAGTTACGCTACAGGGAAGCAGTACTTC. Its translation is CASSYATGKQYF.

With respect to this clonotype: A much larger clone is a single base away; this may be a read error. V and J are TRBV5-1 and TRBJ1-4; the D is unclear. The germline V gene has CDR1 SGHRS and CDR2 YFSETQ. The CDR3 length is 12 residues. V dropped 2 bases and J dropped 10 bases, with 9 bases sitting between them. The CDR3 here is CASSLEGGKLFF. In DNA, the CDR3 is TGCGCCAGCAGCTTAGAGGGTGGAAAACTGTTTTTT.

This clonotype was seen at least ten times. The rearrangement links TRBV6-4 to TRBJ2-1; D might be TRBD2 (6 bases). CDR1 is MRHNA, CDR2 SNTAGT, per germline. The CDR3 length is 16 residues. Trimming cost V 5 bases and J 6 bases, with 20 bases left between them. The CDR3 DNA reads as TGTGCCAGCAGTAAACAGACAGTTAGGGGACTCAATGAGCAGTTCTTC. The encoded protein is CASSKQTVRGLNEQFF.

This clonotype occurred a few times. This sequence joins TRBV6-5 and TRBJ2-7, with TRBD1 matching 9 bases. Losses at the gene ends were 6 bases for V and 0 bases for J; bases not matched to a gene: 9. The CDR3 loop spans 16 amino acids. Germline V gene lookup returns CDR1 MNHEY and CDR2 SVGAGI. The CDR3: CASSSIGDRASYEQYF. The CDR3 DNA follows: TGTGCCAGCAGCTCCATTGGGGACAGGGCCTCCTACGAGCAGTACTTC.

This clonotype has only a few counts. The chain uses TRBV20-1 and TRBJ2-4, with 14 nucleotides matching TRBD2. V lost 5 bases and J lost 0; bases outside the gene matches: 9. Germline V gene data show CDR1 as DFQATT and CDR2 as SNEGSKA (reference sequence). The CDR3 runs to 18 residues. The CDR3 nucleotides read TGCAGTGCTGGTAGACTAGCGGGAGGGACCTTAGCCAAAAACATTCAGTACTTC. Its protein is CSAGRLAGGTLAKNIQYF.

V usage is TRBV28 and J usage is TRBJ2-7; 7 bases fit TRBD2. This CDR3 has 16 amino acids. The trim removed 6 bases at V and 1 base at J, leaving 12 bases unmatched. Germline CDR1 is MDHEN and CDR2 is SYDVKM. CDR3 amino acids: CASSPARGRTSYEQYF. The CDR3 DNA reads TGTGCCAGCAGCCCAGCTCGCGGGAGAACGTCCTACGAGCAGTACTTC. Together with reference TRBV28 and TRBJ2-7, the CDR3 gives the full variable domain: DVKVTQSSRYLVKRTGEKVFLECVQDMDHENMFWYRQDPGLGLRLIYFSYDVKMKEKGDIPEGYSVSREKKERFSLILESASTNQTSMYLCASSPARGRTSYEQYFGPGTRLTVT.

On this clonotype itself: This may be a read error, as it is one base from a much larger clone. The chain's CDR3 is CASSLDTASGTGELLF. DNA for the CDR3: TGTGCTAGCAGCTTAGACACAGCTAGCGGAACCGGGGAGCTGCTTTTT. V usage is TRBV7-7 and J usage is TRBJ2-2, with 7 bases identical to TRBD2. This CDR3 has 16 amino acids. Germline CDR1 and CDR2: SSHAT and FNYEAQ (reference sequence).

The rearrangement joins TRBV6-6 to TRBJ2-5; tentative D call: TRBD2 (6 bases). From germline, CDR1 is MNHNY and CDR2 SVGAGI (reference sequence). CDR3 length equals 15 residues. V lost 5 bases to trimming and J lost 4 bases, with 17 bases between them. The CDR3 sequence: CASSRGTPTRETQYF. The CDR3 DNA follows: TGTGCCAGCAGTCGAGGGACTCCAACTCGAGAGACCCAGTACTTC.

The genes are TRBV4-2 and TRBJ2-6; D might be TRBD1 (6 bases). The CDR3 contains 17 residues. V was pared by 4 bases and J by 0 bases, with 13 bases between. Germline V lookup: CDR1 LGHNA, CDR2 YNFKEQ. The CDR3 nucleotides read TGTGCCAGCAGCCGAGGGGGTCAGTTCTCTGGGGCCAACGTCCTGACTTTC. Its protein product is CASSRGGQFSGANVLTF.

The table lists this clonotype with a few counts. The CDR3 loop reads CSVSGPETTQYF. CDR3 nucleotide sequence: TGCAGCGTTTCGGGACCCGAAACCACGCAGTATTTT. The chain couples TRBV29-1 to TRBJ2-3; D possibly matches TRBD1 or TRBD2 (5 bases each). V lost 5 bases to trimming and J lost 9 bases, with 15 bases between them. Per germline, CDR1 SQVTM and CDR2 ANQGSEA. The CDR3 runs 12 residues.

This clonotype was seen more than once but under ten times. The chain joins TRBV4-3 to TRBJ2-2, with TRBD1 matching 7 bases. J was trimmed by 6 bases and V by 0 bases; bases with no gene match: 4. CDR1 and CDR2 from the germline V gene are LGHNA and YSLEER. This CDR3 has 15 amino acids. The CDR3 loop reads CASSQDLQGAGELFF. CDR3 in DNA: TGCGCCAGCAGCCAAGATCTTCAGGGGGCCGGGGAGCTGTTTTTT.